The 8 T cell receptor beta chains reported below all come from one sample, sequenced in a study of beta chain features in type 1 diabetes. Sequencing targeted expressed TCRB transcripts, as all isolated RNA had been reverse transcribed. Data came from immunoSEQ multiplex PCR; TCRdb stores just in-frame clones and leaves some out. This sample carries approximately 250,000 clones, 9.6% of them seen once, and the ten largest clones take just under 0.035%. The sample was naive CD4+ T cells from blood. The receptor set was obtained from a young woman in good health.

This clone was seen at least ten times. This chain connects TRBV23-1 to TRBJ1-2, with D possibly being TRBD1 (5 bases). TRBV23-1 is annotated as an ORF whose role is uncertain. CDR3 length equals 12 residues. Deletions cut 8 bases from V and 4 bases from J, with 11 bases between. CDR3 in amino acids: CASLRQSYGYTF. CDR3 DNA sequence: TGCGCCAGCCTGAGACAGTCCTATGGCTACACCTTC.

The chain links TRBV11-2 to TRBJ2-4, with 7 bases that match TRBD1. Germline assignment: CDR1 SGHAT and CDR2 FQNNGV. V was pared by 5 bases and J by 8 bases, with 9 bases of the junction left unmatched. This CDR3 region has 14 residues. The chain's CDR3 is CASSPLRQGHIQYF. The CDR3 bases are TGTGCCAGCAGCCCCCTCCGACAGGGACACATTCAGTACTTC.

This clone was seen a few times. The CDR3, as DNA: TGTGCCAGCGGGGAAATTCGACGGGACTTTCAAGATACGCAGTATTTT. Protein sequence: CASGEIRRDFQDTQYF. The V and J genes are TRBV5-4 and TRBJ2-3; possibly TRBD2 for D (6 bases). Trimming left V 7 bases short and J 5 bases short, with 23 bases between. Germline CDR1 is SGHNT and CDR2 is YYREEE (reference sequence). This CDR3 is 16 amino acids long.

This clone occurred a few times. The chain recombines TRBV25-1 with TRBJ2-1; 12 bases match TRBD2. The V and J ends lost 8 bases and 6 bases, in that order; junction bases with no gene match: 8. CDR3 length: 15 amino acids. From germline, CDR1 is MGHDK and CDR2 SYGVNS. The CDR3 DNA follows: TGTGCCAGCGGGAGGACTAGCGGGATGACCAATGAGCAGTTCTTC. Translating gives CASGRTSGMTNEQFF.

The V gene is TRBV4-2, the J gene TRBJ2-2; 7 nucleotides match TRBD1. Germline CDR1 LGHNA, CDR2 YNFKEQ. This CDR3 comprises 16 residues. V lost 2 bases and J lost 7; bases outside the gene matches: 10. The CDR3 coding sequence is TGTGCCAGCAGCCAATTGGACAGGCCCTCGGGCGGGGAGCTGTTTTTT. As protein: CASSQLDRPSGGELFF.

In its sample, this clone was seen a few times. The chain combines TRBV5-1 with TRBJ1-1, with TRBD1 matching over 7 bases. Per the germline V gene, CDR1 is SGHRS and CDR2 is YFSETQ. The V segment lost 6 bases and the J segment 0 bases; nucleotides outside the gene matches: 5. This CDR3 spans 14 amino acids. The CDR3 reads CASNLQGMNTEAFF. The DNA of the CDR3 is TGCGCCAGCAACCTACAGGGGATGAACACTGAAGCTTTCTTT.

This clone was counted a few times. This sequence joins TRBV19 and TRBJ2-4; 13 positions agree with TRBD2. V was pared by 5 bases and J by 0 bases, with 7 bases of the junction left unmatched. The CDR3 contains 18 residues. From germline, CDR1 is LNHDA and CDR2 SQIVND (reference sequence). The CDR3 here is CASSRLAGGDLAKNIQYF. As DNA, the CDR3 is TGTGCCAGTAGTCGACTAGCGGGGGGCGATCTAGCCAAAAACATTCAGTACTTC.

In its sample, this clone was seen a few times. CDR3 DNA: TGTGCCAGCAGTGACGGCGGCAGGGGGTCCAATCAGCCCCAGCATTTT. It encodes CASSDGGRGSNQPQHF. V usage is TRBV25-1 and J usage is TRBJ1-5; 7 nucleotides agree with TRBD1. The germline V gene has CDR1 MGHDK and CDR2 SYGVNS. The CDR3 consists of 16 residues. V shed 3 bases, J shed 3 bases, and the junction held 8 bases outside the gene matches.